This T cell receptor beta chain was captured in a study of CD8 T cells in Susac syndrome. The germline V gene encodes CDR1 LGHNA and CDR2 YSLEER. V trimming: 0 bases; J trimming: 1 base; junction bases outside the gene matches: 13. The CDR3 is 19 residues long. An input of about 0.45 to 1 ug of RNA was subjected to reverse transcription using random hexamers. Coverage of TCR beta CDR3 amplification by immunoSEQ multiplex PCR extended to 54 Vbeta and 13 Jbeta. From the immunoSEQ multiplex PCR reads, TCRdb called clonotypes with MiXCR, one entry per CDR3 protein. The profile shows 50,000 or so distinct CDR3 sequences, approximately 92% of them singletons. TCR beta sequencing covered blood CD8+ and CD4+ T cells. The control group consisted of healthy donors matched for age and sex. In contrast to the negatively isolated CD8+ and CD4+ T cells, TEMRA cells were FACS-enriched.

Sequences were obtained from CD8+ T cells from PBMCs. The J gene is TRBJ1-1, the V gene TRBV4-3, with 8 bases matching TRBD1. This TCR derives from a human donor in good health. In nucleotides, the CDR3 is TGCGCCAGCAGCCAAGATCGAGAGGGGCAGGGGGCTTGGAACACTGAAGCTTTCTTT. Protein sequence: CASSQDREGQGAWNTEAFF.